Presented here are 27 T cell receptor beta chains from one specimen sequenced in a study of metastatic and nonmetastatic thyroid tumors. With MiXCR, TCRdb called clones anew from the PCR reads. The data hold roughly 81,000 clones, with roughly 8.6% observed a single time. Patients had received no treatment of any kind before thyroid surgery. What was sequenced was blood. The receptors were gathered from a female donor with papillary thyroid cancer or a benign thyroid nodule (not recorded which). Some clones in this sample may be carry-over from other donors' samples.

As to this clone: Here the CDR3 omits its conserved ending phenylalanine or tryptophan, so a read error is the likely source. The rearrangement joins TRBV20-1 to TRBJ1-6, with 9 bases aligning to TRBD1. Trimming took 4 bases from V and 8 from J; bases not matched to a gene: 6. Germline-derived CDR1 and CDR2 are DFQATT and SNEGSKA (reference sequence). The CDR3 has 14 amino acids. The CDR3 loop reads CSAMTGGVDSPLHL. Written as DNA, the CDR3 is TGCAGTGCTATGACAGGGGGTGTGGATTCACCCCTCCACCTT.

This clone was counted many times. V is TRBV3-1 and J is TRBJ1-6; a possible D gene is TRBD1 (6 bases). Germline V gene sequence: CDR1 LGHDT, CDR2 YNNKEL (reference sequence). Trimming pared 1 base from V and 0 bases from J, leaving 10 bases between. There are 17 residues in the CDR3. This CDR3 reads CASSQGLGGSYNSPLHF. CDR3 DNA sequence: TGTGCCAGCAGCCAAGGACTAGGGGGCTCCTATAATTCACCCCTCCACTTT.

This clone was seen many times. The CDR3 region has the DNA TGTGCCAGCAGAGCCACCCGGATGGATGAAAAACTGTTTTTT. Translation gives CASRATRMDEKLFF. This chain links TRBV6-1 with TRBJ1-4; D gene unclear. Trimming removed 6 bases at V and 6 bases at J, with 14 bases between. Germline V CDR1 and CDR2: MNHNS, SASEGT. This CDR3 is built from 14 residues.

Many counts were recorded for this clone. V is TRBV3-1 and J is TRBJ1-6; D might be TRBD1 (5 bases). The CDR3 totals 15 residues. Deletions cut 3 bases from V and 8 bases from J, with 14 bases between. The germline CDR1 and CDR2 sequences are LGHDT and YNNKEL (reference sequence). This CDR3 reads CASSHFGGPDSPLHF. The DNA for the CDR3 is TGTGCCAGCAGCCATTTCGGGGGACCGGATTCACCCCTCCACTTT.

This clone was recorded many times. A much bigger clone sits one base away, suggesting this may be a read error. The genes are TRBV20-1 and TRBJ1-1, with 7 bases lining up with TRBD1. V lost 6 bases and J lost 10; bases outside the gene matches: 14. CDR3 size: 13 residues. Per the germline V gene, CDR1 is DFQATT and CDR2 is SNEGSKA (reference sequence). The CDR3 nucleotides read TGCAGTGCAGGGGGCAGCACCTCGTCTGGAGCTTTCTTT. It yields the protein CSAGGSTSSGAFF.

This clone occurred many times. The chain links TRBV9 to TRBJ1-3, with D possibly matching TRBD1 (6 bases). Germline loops: CDR1 SGDLS, CDR2 YYNGEE. The CDR3 runs 15 residues. The V and J ends lost 4 bases and 0 bases respectively, with 11 bases between them. The CDR3: CASSPTGSSGNTIYF. In DNA form, the CDR3 reads TGTGCCAGCAGCCCCACAGGGAGCTCTGGAAACACCATATATTTT. Drawing the rest from reference TRBV9 and TRBJ1-3, the complete variable domain is DSGVTQTPKHLITATGQRVTLRCSPRSGDLSVYWYQQSLDQGLQFLIQYYNGEERAKGNILERFSAQQFPDLHSELNLSSLELGDSALYFCASSPTGSSGNTIYFGEGSWLTVV.

This clone was picked up many times. This chain connects TRBV10-2 to TRBJ1-3; D may be TRBD1 (5 bases). Between the trimmed V and J ends, which lost 5 bases and 2 bases, there was a span of 7 bases. The CDR3 extends over 13 amino acids. Germline CDR1 and CDR2: WSHSY and SAAADI. The CDR3, as DNA: TGCGCCAGCAGTCAAGGGGCTGGAAACACCATATATTTT. It encodes CASSQGAGNTIYF.

This clone was counted at least ten times. The chain joins TRBV5-1 to TRBJ2-1; D remains ambiguous. The CDR3 length is 14 residues. Between the trimmed V and J ends, which lost 0 bases and 5 bases, there was a span of 9 bases. CDR1 is SGHRS, CDR2 YFSETQ, per germline. CDR3: CASSLVAGDNEQFF. The CDR3 coding sequence is TGCGCCAGCAGCTTGGTGGCTGGAGACAATGAGCAGTTCTTC.

This clone was found many times. The sample holds other DNA sequences that translate to the same CDR3. The chain employs TRBV5-1 and TRBJ2-2; no reliable D call. The CDR3 spans 13 residues. Germline values: CDR1 SGHRS, CDR2 YFSETQ. V lost 2 bases and J lost 5, with 7 bases in between. The CDR3 nucleotides are TGCGCCAGCAGCTTAAGTCATACCGGGGAGCTGTTTTTT. Translated, it gives CASSLSHTGELFF.

This clone is medium-sized in the sample. The rearrangement links TRBV12-3 or TRBV12-4 to TRBJ2-2; a weak D match, TRBD2 (7 bases). This CDR3 spans 15 amino acids. The V gene lost 7 bases and the J gene lost 5 bases, with 17 bases spanning the gap. DNA for the CDR3: TGTGCCAGCACCTTGAGGGGGGGGCAAACCGGGGAGCTGTTTTTT. Residues: CASTLRGGQTGELFF.

There are many counts of this clone. This rearrangement joins TRBV24-1 to TRBJ1-3, with unresolved D. This CDR3 has 12 residues. In germline, CDR1 is KGHDR, CDR2 SFDVKD. Between the trimmed V and J ends, which lost 2 bases and 2 bases, there was a span of 0 bases. CDR3 amino acids: CATSDSGNTIYF. For the CDR3, the DNA is TGTGCCACCAGTGATTCTGGAAACACCATATATTTT.

This clone was found many times. The chain recombines TRBV7-6 with TRBJ2-1; 11 bases are shared with TRBD2. V trimming: 0 bases; J trimming: 3 bases; junction bases outside the gene matches: 1. CDR1 and CDR2 from the germline V gene are SGHVS and FNYEAQ. The CDR3 consists of 16 residues. The CDR3 loop reads CASSLAGTSGYNEQFF. The CDR3 DNA sequence: TGTGCCAGCAGCTTAGCCGGGACTAGCGGCTACAATGAGCAGTTCTTC.

In its sample, this clone was seen many times. The V and J genes are TRBV5-1 and TRBJ2-1; 8 bases are shared with TRBD1. This CDR3 contains 14 residues. V was clipped by 4 bases and J by 4 bases; unmatched bases: 4. In germline, CDR1 is SGHRS, CDR2 YFSETQ. Here the CDR3 DNA reads TGCGCCAGCAGCCCGGGACAGGAGTACAATGAGCAGTTCTTC. It yields the protein CASSPGQEYNEQFF.

This clone was seen repeatedly, ten times or more. V is TRBV7-2 and J is TRBJ2-7; no clear D. CDR3 length: 14 amino acids. Germline V gene data show CDR1 as SGHTA and CDR2 as FQGNSA. V was pared by 6 bases and J by 3 bases, with 15 bases between. The CDR3 is CASRVSDANYEQYF. The CDR3 nucleotides are TGTGCCAGCAGAGTCTCGGACGCAAACTACGAGCAGTACTTC.

In this sample, this clone turned up many times. The V gene is TRBV6-1, the J gene TRBJ2-7, with D uncertain. There are 14 residues in the CDR3. Germline V CDR1 and CDR2: MNHNS, SASEGT. The V end was cut by 5 bases, the J end by 3 bases, with 14 bases between. CDR3 sequence: CASSLTGQVYEQYF. The CDR3, as DNA: TGTGCCAGCAGTCTTACTGGTCAGGTCTACGAGCAGTACTTC.

At least ten counts were recorded for this clone. The rearrangement uses TRBV12-3 or TRBV12-4 and TRBJ2-2; 7 positions match TRBD2. The CDR3 has 16 amino acids. Unmatched junction bases numbered 9, after V lost 5 bases and J lost 3 bases. This CDR3 is CASSPERTSDTGELFF. CDR3 coding DNA: TGTGCCAGCAGTCCGGAACGGACTAGTGACACCGGGGAGCTGTTTTTT.

This clone has a count of ten or more. The chain has TRBV20-1 and TRBJ2-3, with D possibly being TRBD2 (5 bases). V was pared by 3 bases and J by 6 bases, with 22 bases between. The CDR3 is 16 residues long. Germline CDR1 DFQATT, CDR2 SNEGSKA (reference sequence). The CDR3 spells CSASIGLARSPDTQYF. The DNA for the CDR3 is TGCAGTGCTAGTATAGGGCTAGCTCGATCGCCCGATACGCAGTATTTT.

This clone was recorded at least ten times. The rearrangement links TRBV30 to TRBJ2-1; D uncertain. V shed 1 base and J shed 3 bases, with 10 bases lying between them. CDR1 is GTSNPN and CDR2 is SVGIG in the germline V gene (reference sequence). There are 14 residues in the CDR3. Here the CDR3 reads CAWSGGLGYNEQFF. The CDR3 region has the DNA TGTGCCTGGAGTGGCGGTTTAGGCTACAATGAGCAGTTCTTC.

Points on this clone: One end of the junction varies from germline; a read error may be responsible. The genes are TRBV20-1 and TRBJ2-7; TRBD1 is a possible D gene (5 bases). The germline V gene encodes CDR1 DFQATT and CDR2 SNEGSKA (reference sequence). CDR3 length equals 12 residues. CDR3: CSAMDNSYEHYF. In DNA, the CDR3 is TGCAGTGCTATGGACAACTCCTACGAGCATTACTTC.

The table lists this clone with many counts. The chain joins TRBV4-1 to TRBJ1-3, with 7 bases fitting TRBD1. Germline CDR1 reads MGHRA; CDR2 reads YSYEKL. V dropped 3 bases and J dropped 0; count of bases not matched to a gene: 5. The CDR3 has 16 residues. The CDR3 DNA is TGCGCCAGCAGCCACCCAACAGGGGCCTCTGGAAACACCATATATTTT. Protein: CASSHPTGASGNTIYF.

At least ten counts were recorded for this clone. The chain employs TRBV11-2 and TRBJ1-1; possibly TRBD1 for D (5 bases). Germline V gene lookup returns CDR1 SGHAT and CDR2 FQNNGV. The V end was cut by 3 bases, the J end by 12 bases, with 14 bases between. This CDR3 has 12 amino acids. The DNA for the CDR3 is TGTGCCAGCAGCTTGGGCCGGGGCATGTCTTTCTTT. This sequence encodes CASSLGRGMSFF.

This clone was found many times. This sequence joins TRBV27 and TRBJ1-2, with 9 bases lining up with TRBD1. V was clipped by 3 bases and J by 4 bases; unmatched bases: 6. The CDR3 is 15 amino acids. Looked up from germline, CDR1 is MNHEY and CDR2 is SMNVEV (reference sequence). Written as DNA, the CDR3 is TGTGCCAGCAGTTTGGGGACAGGGAATCTCTATGGCTACACCTTC. Translation gives CASSLGTGNLYGYTF.

This clone appeared many times. The chain is built from TRBV6-2 or TRBV6-3 and TRBJ2-5; D gene ambiguous. The CDR3 is 13 amino acids. Trimming took 4 bases from V and 2 from J, leaving 8 bases between them. Germline V lookup: CDR1 MNHEY, CDR2 SVGEGT. In nucleotides, the CDR3 is TGTGCCAGCAGTTTCACTGCACAAGAGACCCAGTACTTC. This gives the protein CASSFTAQETQYF.

This clone occurred many times. The V gene is TRBV28, the J gene TRBJ1-2; tentatively, D is TRBD1 (5 bases). CDR3 length: 16 amino acids. Trimming took 3 bases from V and 8 from J, leaving 22 bases between them. The germline V gene has CDR1 MDHEN and CDR2 SYDVKM. CDR3 nucleotides: TGTGCCAGCAGTTTCGTAAGGGGCAATACTCCTCGGGGCTACACCTTC. Amino acid sequence: CASSFVRGNTPRGYTF.

This clone occurred many times. The rearrangement joins TRBV7-3 to TRBJ2-7; D may be TRBD2 (6 bases). This CDR3 spans 13 amino acids. Per germline, CDR1 SGHTA and CDR2 FQGTGA. With 5 bases removed from V and 5 bases from J, the gap between germline ends came to 13 bases. DNA for the CDR3: TGTGCCAGCAGCCAGGCCTGGGGGGACGAGCAGTACTTC. Translation gives CASSQAWGDEQYF.

This chain links TRBV7-6 with TRBJ1-1, with 12 bases lining up with TRBD1. Germline trimming cut 1 base from V and 3 bases from J; bases unmatched to any gene: 3. This CDR3 contains 16 residues. Germline values: CDR1 SGHVS, CDR2 FNYEAQ. The chain's CDR3 is CASSLGDRGHYTEAFF. As DNA, the CDR3 is TGTGCCAGCAGCTTAGGGGACAGGGGGCATTACACTGAAGCTTTCTTT.

This clone was observed at least ten times. The chain has TRBV7-7 and TRBJ2-7, with 8 bases aligning to TRBD2. Germline V CDR1 and CDR2: SSHAT, FNYEAQ (reference sequence). The J segment lost 0 bases and the V segment lost 4 bases, leaving 11 bases of the junction unmatched. The CDR3 sequence is 17 residues long. CDR3 region: CASSSDWPRGASYEQYF. CDR3 DNA: TGTGCCAGCAGCTCGGACTGGCCGCGGGGGGCCTCCTACGAGCAGTACTTC.